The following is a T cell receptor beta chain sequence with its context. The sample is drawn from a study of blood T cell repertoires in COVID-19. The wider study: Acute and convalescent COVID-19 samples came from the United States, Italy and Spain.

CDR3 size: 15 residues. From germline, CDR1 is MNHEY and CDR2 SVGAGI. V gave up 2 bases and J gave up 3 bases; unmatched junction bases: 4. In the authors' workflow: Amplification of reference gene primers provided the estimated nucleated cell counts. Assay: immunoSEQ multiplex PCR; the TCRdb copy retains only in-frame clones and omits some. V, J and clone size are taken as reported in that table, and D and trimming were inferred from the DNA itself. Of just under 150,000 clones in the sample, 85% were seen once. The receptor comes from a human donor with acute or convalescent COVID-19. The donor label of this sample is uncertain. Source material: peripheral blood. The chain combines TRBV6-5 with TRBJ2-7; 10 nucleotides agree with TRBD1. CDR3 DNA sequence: TGTGCCAGCAGTTACCGGGACAGGGGAGGCTACGAGCAGTACTTC. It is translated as CASSYRDRGGYEQYF.